The entry that follows covers one T cell receptor (beta chain) sequence. What it binds is not known. The CDR3 totals 13 residues. Deletions cut 5 bases from V and 2 bases from J, with 10 bases between. Germline V gene data show CDR1 as SQVTM and CDR2 as ANQGSEA. The sample comes from a study of T cells after yellow fever vaccination. The wider study: Fractions with few cells were prepared using SMART-Seq v4 Ultra Low Input.

Findings and limits, study-wide: The appearance of a small share of clonotypes in both CD4 and CD8 compartments was observed.

The authors made TCR cDNA by 5'RACE template switching, adding a universal primer site and UMIs. MiXCR, run by TCRdb on the 5' RACE reads, gives a single entry per CDR3 protein. The data show a few hundred thousand distinct CDR3 sequences, with less than 20% seen just once and roughly a sixth held by the top ten. Sequenced here: PBMCs, sampled 5 days after the first yellow fever vaccination. The chain combines TRBV29-1 with TRBJ1-3; D remains ambiguous. The clonotype comes from a man aged 18 to 30 who received the YFV17D yellow fever vaccine. CDR3 coding DNA: TGCAGCGTTAAGACTCTGGCTGGAAACACCATATATTTT. Its protein is CSVKTLAGNTIYF.